This T cell receptor beta chain was captured by sequencing in a study of blood T cell repertoires in COVID-19. After removal of 0 bases from V and 6 bases from J, the junction contained 5 bases not matched to a gene. This CDR3 is built from 15 residues. Germline assignment: CDR1 SGDLS and CDR2 YYNGEE. Sequenced by immunoSEQ multiplex PCR; TCRdb stores in-frame clones only, minus some. The sample lists 95,000 to 120,000 clones; 70% to 90% were seen once. This clone was seen a single time. This receptor was obtained from a woman in her 70s who had recovered from COVID-19. J is TRBJ2-7 and V is TRBV9, with 11 bases that match TRBD1. Sequencing was performed on peripheral blood. CDR3 in amino acids: CASSVAGTGGFEQYF. Written as DNA, the CDR3 is TGTGCCAGCAGCGTAGCTGGGACAGGGGGATTCGAGCAGTACTTC.